The rows below give T cell receptor beta chains drawn from one sample of a study of T cell clones after liver transplantation. Method: immunoSEQ multiplex PCR; TCRdb's copy keeps in-frame clones and lacks some. Among roughly 97,000 clones listed, around 86% were seen once. The starting material was CD4+ T cells from blood, obtained before liver transplant. The receptors shown here come from a human donor who received a liver transplant. Both conserved end residues are part of each CDR3. The D gene is left open where the match is weak. Expanded clones are given a class, and other clones once, few, many or no size at all.

clone size,J gene,V gene,D gene,CDR3 protein,CDR3 DNA
.,TRBJ2-5,TRBV7-7,.,CASSLNPGAIETQYF,TGTGCCAGCAGCCTCAACCCAGGGGCGATAGAGACCCAGTACTTC
few,TRBJ2-7,TRBV6-5,TRBD1,CASSQGANEQYF,TGTGCCAGCAGCCAGGGGGCTAATGAGCAGTACTTC
.,TRBJ2-1,TRBV7-3,.,CASSSSGAVGNEQFF,TGTGCCAGCAGCTCTTCGGGGGCCGTAGGAAATGAGCAGTTCTTC
.,TRBJ1-1,TRBV5-1,TRBD1,CASSWAGTGGTEAFF,TGCGCCAGCAGCTGGGCCGGGACAGGGGGGACTGAAGCTTTCTTT
.,TRBJ1-5,TRBV6-5,.,CASSYSREGYQPQHF,TGTGCCAGCAGTTACTCGCGAGAGGGGTATCAGCCCCAGCATTTT
.,TRBJ2-7,TRBV27,TRBD1,CASSPPGTGRHEQYF,TGTGCCAGCAGTCCCCCCGGGACAGGGAGGCACGAGCAGTACTTC
once,TRBJ2-1,TRBV6-6,TRBD2,CASRPLAGGRNEQFF,TGTGCCAGCAGGCCACTAGCGGGGGGGAGAAATGAGCAGTTCTTC
.,TRBJ2-3,TRBV28,TRBD2,CASSSPSGGHTDTQYF,TGTGCCAGCAGTTCCCCGAGCGGGGGCCACACAGATACGCAGTATTTT
.,TRBJ2-3,TRBV28,.,CASSSLDTQYF,TGTGCCAGCAGTTCACTGGATACGCAGTATTTT
.,TRBJ1-2,TRBV9,.,CASSVAGGYGYTF,TGTGCCAGCAGCGTAGCGGGGGGCTATGGCTACACCTTC
.,TRBJ2-2,TRBV27,.,CASTSAGNTGELFF,TGTGCCAGCACATCCGCAGGGAACACCGGGGAGCTGTTTTTT
many,TRBJ2-1,TRBV14,.,CASSPLGTRQFF,TGTGCCAGCAGTCCTCTTGGGACTCGGCAGTTCTTC
.,TRBJ2-1,TRBV4-1,TRBD2,CASSQVLGGYNEQFF,TGCGCCAGCAGCCAAGTCCTGGGGGGGTACAATGAGCAGTTCTTC
.,TRBJ2-5,TRBV6-1,.,CASSALDRKETQYF,TGTGCCAGCAGTGCGCTCGACAGGAAAGAGACCCAGTACTTC
.,TRBJ2-2,TRBV19,.,CASRALAKNTGELFF,TGTGCCAGTAGGGCTCTAGCGAAGAACACCGGGGAGCTGTTTTTT
.,TRBJ1-1,TRBV4-1,TRBD1,CASSQALRGLSTEAFF,TGCGCCAGCAGCCAAGCCCTCAGGGGGCTAAGTACTGAAGCTTTCTTT
.,TRBJ1-4,TRBV19,.,CASRSGSLLEKLFF,TGTGCCAGTAGATCCGGCAGTCTCCTTGAAAAACTGTTTTTT
once,TRBJ2-7,TRBV7-2,.,CASKSRPYLGSEQYF,TGTGCCTCGAAATCGCGCCCATACCTGGGGTCCGAGCAGTACTTC
.,TRBJ1-4,TRBV11-2,.,CASSARSTLSLATNEKLFF,TGTGCCAGCAGCGCTAGGTCCACGCTAAGCCTCGCAACTAATGAAAAACTGTTTTTT
.,TRBJ2-1,TRBV29-1,TRBD2,CSVGTSGNNEQFF,TGCAGCGTTGGGACTAGCGGGAACAATGAGCAGTTCTTC
.,TRBJ2-1,TRBV7-6,TRBD1,CASSQRQGNYNEQFF,TGTGCCAGCAGCCAGAGACAGGGAAACTACAATGAGCAGTTCTTC
.,TRBJ1-1,TRBV28,TRBD1,CASRTRTGMNTEAFF,TGTGCCAGCAGGACCCGGACAGGGATGAACACTGAAGCTTTCTTT
once,TRBJ2-2,TRBV11-2,TRBD1,CASSLRGRTGELFF,TGTGCCAGCAGCTTGAGGGGGCGGACCGGGGAGCTGTTTTTT
.,TRBJ2-3,TRBV9,.,CASSATGVGGVTDTQYF,TGTGCCAGCAGCGCGACGGGAGTTGGGGGCGTCACAGATACGCAGTATTTT
.,TRBJ2-7,TRBV4-2,TRBD2,CASSQGGGPWTSEQYF,TGTGCCAGCAGCCAGGGGGGGGGACCGTGGACCTCCGAGCAGTACTTC
.,TRBJ1-5,TRBV6-7,TRBD1,CASSTPPGQLNQPQHF,TGTGCCAGCAGTACCCCCCCGGGACAGCTGAATCAGCCCCAGCATTTT
.,TRBJ2-2,TRBV7-3,.,CASSHYSTGELFF,TGTGCCAGCAGCCACTACAGCACCGGGGAGCTGTTTTTT
few,TRBJ1-2,TRBV18,.,CASSPLGTDYGYTF,TGTGCCAGCTCACCCCTAGGGACGGACTATGGCTACACCTTC
.,TRBJ2-1,TRBV7-9,.,CASSQAPGRNQQFF,TGTGCCAGCAGCCAAGCCCCGGGGCGCAATCAGCAGTTCTTC
.,TRBJ1-3,TRBV10-3,.,CAHSPGNTIYF,TGTGCCCATAGCCCTGGAAACACCATATATTTT
once,TRBJ2-2,TRBV7-8,.,CASSLARGELFF,TGTGCCAGCAGCTTAGCGCGCGGGGAGCTGTTTTTT
.,TRBJ2-2,TRBV5-6,.,CASSSLTLNTGELFF,TGTGCCAGCAGCTCCTTGACTCTAAACACCGGGGAGCTGTTTTTT
once,TRBJ2-7,TRBV27,.,CASSLYRSAAGEQYF,TGTGCCAGCAGTTTATACAGGTCCGCAGCTGGGGAGCAGTACTTC
.,TRBJ2-5,TRBV5-4,.,CASSPSGDRKETQYF,TGTGCCAGCAGCCCGTCAGGTGACAGAAAGGAGACCCAGTACTTC
.,TRBJ1-5,TRBV2,.,CASSGNNQPQHF,TGTGCCAGCAGTGGGAATAATCAGCCCCAGCATTTT
few,TRBJ2-2,TRBV7-8,.,CASSLVAKSRGWSTGELFF,TGTGCCAGCAGCTTAGTCGCCAAATCGAGAGGGTGGTCCACCGGGGAGCTGTTTTTT
few,TRBJ1-1,TRBV30,.,CAWKYPSSNTEAFF,TGTGCCTGGAAATACCCGTCCAGTAACACTGAAGCTTTCTTT
.,TRBJ1-2,TRBV6-1,.,CATTLGSNYGYTF,TGTGCCACTACCTTAGGAAGTAACTATGGCTACACCTTC
.,TRBJ1-1,TRBV7-2,.,CASSSGQNTEAFF,TGTGCCAGCAGCTCCGGACAGAACACTGAAGCTTTCTTT
few,TRBJ1-6,TRBV27,.,CASRVPGSPLHF,TGTGCCAGCCGGGTCCCCGGCTCACCCCTCCACTTT
.,TRBJ1-2,TRBV25-1,TRBD1,CASSPLGTAGYTF,TGTGCCAGCAGTCCTCTCGGGACAGCGGGCTACACCTTC
.,TRBJ2-5,TRBV7-7,.,CASSLSGFGETQYF,TGTGCCAGCAGCTTATCAGGGTTTGGAGAGACCCAGTACTTC
.,TRBJ2-3,TRBV11-2,TRBD1,CASSSRQGADTQYF,TGTGCCAGCAGCTCGCGACAGGGAGCAGATACGCAGTATTTT
.,TRBJ2-1,TRBV5-1,.,CASSLGAEAYNEQFF,TGCGCCAGCAGCTTGGGGGCCGAAGCCTACAATGAGCAGTTCTTC
few,TRBJ2-2,TRBV6-1,.,CASSETRSTGELFF,TGTGCCAGCAGTGAAACGAGGTCCACCGGGGAGCTGTTTTTT
.,TRBJ1-3,TRBV6-5,.,CASSYKGKGNTIYF,TGTGCCAGCAGTTACAAGGGGAAGGGAAACACCATATATTTT
.,TRBJ1-5,TRBV6-5,.,CASSYRGNQPQHF,TGTGCCAGCAGTTATAGAGGGAATCAGCCCCAGCATTTT